The 2 T cell receptor beta chains presented below share a single source sample, sequenced in a study of shared clonotypes between healthy human individuals. The repertoire was sequenced with immunoSEQ multiplex PCR; TCRdb's copy has only in-frame clones and lacks some. The sample has 2 million to 3 million clones; more than 85% are singletons. The sample consisted of naive CD4+ T cells from PBMCs. As to subset: CD45RA+ positively selected. The receptors derive from a man between 18 and 35 years old in good health. Some clones in this sample may be carry-over from other donors' samples.

The chain recombines TRBV27 with TRBJ2-1, with 10 bases identical to TRBD2. With V trimmed by 7 bases and J by 8 bases, 14 bases remained unmatched. Germline V gives CDR1 MNHEY, CDR2 SMNVEV (reference sequence). The CDR3 has 16 amino acids. The CDR3 sequence is CASTDFGASGRDEQFF. In DNA form, the CDR3 reads TGTGCCAGCACCGACTTCGGGGCTAGCGGGAGAGATGAGCAGTTCTTC.

This clone occurred once. The rearrangement links TRBV28 to TRBJ1-4, with 8 bases lining up with TRBD1. The V gene's germline CDR1 is MDHEN and CDR2 SYDVKM. The V gene end was trimmed by 6 bases and the J gene end by 0 bases; junction bases not matched to a gene: 3. The CDR3 consists of 15 residues. Here the CDR3 DNA reads TGTGCCAGCAGCCAGGGGGCTGCAACTAATGAAAAACTGTTTTTT. Translating it yields CASSQGAATNEKLFF.